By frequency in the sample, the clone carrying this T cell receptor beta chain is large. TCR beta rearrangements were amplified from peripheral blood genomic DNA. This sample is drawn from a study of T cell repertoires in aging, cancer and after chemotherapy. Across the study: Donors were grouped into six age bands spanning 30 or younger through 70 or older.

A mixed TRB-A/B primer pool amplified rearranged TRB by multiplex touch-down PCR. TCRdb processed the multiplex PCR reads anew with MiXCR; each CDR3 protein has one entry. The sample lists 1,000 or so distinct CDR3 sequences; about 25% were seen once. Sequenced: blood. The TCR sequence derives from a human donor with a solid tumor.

The CDR3 bases are TGTGCCAGGAGTGGTCCCGGGACAGGGCTCCCAGATACGCAGTATTTT. Translating it yields CARSGPGTGLPDTQYF. The chain combines TRBV7-9 with TRBJ2-3; the match to TRBD1 covers 9 bases. This CDR3 has 16 amino acids. Germline V gene lookup returns CDR1 SEHNR and CDR2 FQNEAQ (reference sequence). With V trimmed by 9 bases and J by 4 bases, 14 bases remained unmatched.